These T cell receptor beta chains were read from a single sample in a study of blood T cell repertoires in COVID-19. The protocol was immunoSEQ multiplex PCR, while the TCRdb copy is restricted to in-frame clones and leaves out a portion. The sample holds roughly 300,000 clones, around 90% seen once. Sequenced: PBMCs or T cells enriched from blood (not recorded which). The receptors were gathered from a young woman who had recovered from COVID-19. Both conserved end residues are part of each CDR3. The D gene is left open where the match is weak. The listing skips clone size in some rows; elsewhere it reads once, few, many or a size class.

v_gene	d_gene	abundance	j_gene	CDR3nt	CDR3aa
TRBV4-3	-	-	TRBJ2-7	TGCGCCAGCAGCCAAGAACCCCGGGCCTACGAGCAGTACTTC	CASSQEPRAYEQYF
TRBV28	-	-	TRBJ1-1	TGTGCCAGCACTCCACGTGGGAGGGTGACTGAAGCTTTCTTT	CASTPRGRVTEAFF
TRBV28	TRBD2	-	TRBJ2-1	TGTGCCAGCCAGCCCGCTAGCGGGAGGAGGAATGAGCAGTTCTTC	CASQPASGRRNEQFF
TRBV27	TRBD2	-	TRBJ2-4	TGTGCCAGCAGGTTAACTAGCGGGAGGGCCATGGACATTCAGTACTTC	CASRLTSGRAMDIQYF
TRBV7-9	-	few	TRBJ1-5	TGTGCCAGCAGCAGCCGGGATTCGGTTTTATGGCCCCAGCATTTT	CASSSRDSVLWPQHF
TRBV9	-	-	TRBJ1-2	TGTGCCAGCAGCGTAAGTCTTAGCGGTCTCGGCTACACCTTC	CASSVSLSGLGYTF
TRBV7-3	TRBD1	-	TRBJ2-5	TGTGCCAGCAGCTTAACAGGGGGCGGCTCTCGAGAGACCCAGTACTTC	CASSLTGGGSRETQYF
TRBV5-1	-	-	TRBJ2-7	TGCGCCAGCAGCTTACCTCGGGTCCCTGGCCCCTACGAGCAGTACTTC	CASSLPRVPGPYEQYF
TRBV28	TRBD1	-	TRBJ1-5	TGTGCCAGCAGGTTACGACCGGGACAGGGAGAGCTGAGCAATCAGCCCCAGCATTTT	CASRLRPGQGELSNQPQHF
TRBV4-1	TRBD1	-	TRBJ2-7	TGCGCCAGCAGCCAAGGCCGCGCAGGGGGCGTTTACGAGCAGTACTTC	CASSQGRAGGVYEQYF
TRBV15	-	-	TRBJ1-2	TGTGCCACCGCTGCAGGACTCTATGGCTACACCTTC	CATAAGLYGYTF
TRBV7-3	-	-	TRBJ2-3	TGTGCCAGCAGCTTAGACGGGGGAAGCACAGATACGCAGTATTTT	CASSLDGGSTDTQYF
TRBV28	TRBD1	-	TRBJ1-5	TGTGCCAGCAGCTTAGGGGGCCGCAGCGGCAATCAGCCCCAGCATTTT	CASSLGGRSGNQPQHF
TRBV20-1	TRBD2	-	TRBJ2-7	TGCAGTGCTAGTACTAGCGGGAGTTACGAGCAGTACTTC	CSASTSGSYEQYF
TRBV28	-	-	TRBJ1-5	TGTGCCAGCAGTCCAGGCGAAGGGAGGGGTAATCAGCCCCAGCATTTT	CASSPGEGRGNQPQHF
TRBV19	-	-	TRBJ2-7	TGTGCCAGCACAGACCGCTACGAGCAGTACTTC	CASTDRYEQYF
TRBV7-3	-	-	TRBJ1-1	TGTGCCAGCAGCCCCTTGTCGGCCAGAGGAGAGACTGAAGCTTTCTTT	CASSPLSARGETEAFF
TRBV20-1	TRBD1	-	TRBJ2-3	TGCAGTGCTCGACAGGGATTTAGGCAGTATTTT	CSARQGFRQYF
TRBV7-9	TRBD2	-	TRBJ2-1	TGTGCCAGCAGCTTGGGTGGCGGGGGTTCCTACAATGAGCAGTTCTTC	CASSLGGGGSYNEQFF
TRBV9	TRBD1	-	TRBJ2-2	TGTGCCAGCAGCGTAGGGGGACAGGGACCCGGGGAGCTGTTTTTT	CASSVGGQGPGELFF
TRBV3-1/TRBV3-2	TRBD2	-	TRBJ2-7	TGTGCCAGCAGCCAAGTAGCGGGAATCCCCGAGCAGTACTTC	CASSQVAGIPEQYF
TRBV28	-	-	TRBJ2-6	TGTGCCAGCAGTTCCCACCCCCAGTCTGGGGCCAACGTCCTGACTTTC	CASSSHPQSGANVLTF
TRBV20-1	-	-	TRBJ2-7	TGCAGTGCTATTAGTCGCTACGAGCAGTACTTC	CSAISRYEQYF
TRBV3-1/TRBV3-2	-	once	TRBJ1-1	TGTGCCAGCAGCCAAGTTCCGGGGAAGACTGAAGCTTTCTTT	CASSQVPGKTEAFF
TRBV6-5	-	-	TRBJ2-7	TGTGCCAGCAGTTACTCGGCAGAGCAGTACTTC	CASSYSAEQYF
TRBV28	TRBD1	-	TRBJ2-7	TGTGCCAGCAGTCCTGGACAGGGTGGGGAGCAGTACTTC	CASSPGQGGEQYF
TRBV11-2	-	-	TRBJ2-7	TGTGCCAGCAGCTTACGCCAGGCCGGGATCGAGCAGTACTTC	CASSLRQAGIEQYF
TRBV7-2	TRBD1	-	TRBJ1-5	TGTGCCAGCAGCTTTACAGGGGGGAATCAGCCCCAGCATTTT	CASSFTGGNQPQHF
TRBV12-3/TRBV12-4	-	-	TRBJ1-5	TGTGCCAGCAGTTTAGCGGCTAATCAGCCCCAGCATTTT	CASSLAANQPQHF
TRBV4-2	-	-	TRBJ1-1	TGTGCCAGCAGCCAGGATACGGGGGTTTACACTGAAGCTTTCTTT	CASSQDTGVYTEAFF
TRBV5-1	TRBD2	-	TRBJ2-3	TGCGCCAGCAGCTTTAGCGGGGGCGACGCAGATACGCAGTATTTT	CASSFSGGDADTQYF